The 8 T cell receptor beta chains below all came from one sample that was sequenced in a study of shared clonotypes between healthy human individuals (dated by TCRdb to about 2020). The library was prepared using the immunoSEQ multiplex PCR assay. This immuneACCESS table, as held by TCRdb, lists in-frame sequences with V and J called but not all clones. Of the missing ones, under half trace to an unresolved V gene in checked studies; the others have no known cause. In all, the sample holds about 960,000 clones, and around three quarters of those were seen once. The top ten hold over 1.3% of the sample. What was sequenced was memory CD4+ T cells sorted from blood. This sample's cell subset or site label indicates: CD45RA-negative fraction. The receptor set was obtained from a man younger than 35 in good health.

This clone was counted a single time. The chain joins TRBV2 to TRBJ1-5; D uncertain. This CDR3 contains 16 residues. CDR1 and CDR2 from the germline V gene are SNHLY and FYNNEI. With 5 bases removed from V and 2 bases from J, the gap between germline ends came to 16 bases. The DNA of the CDR3 is TGTGCCAGCAGTTTTAGGACGCCTGGGGGCAATCAGCCCCAGCATTTT. It encodes CASSFRTPGGNQPQHF.

A single count supports this clone. The V call is TRBV5-1, the J call TRBJ1-2; a possible D gene is TRBD1 (5 bases). The V and J ends lost 8 bases and 1 base respectively, with 18 bases between them. Germline V CDR1 and CDR2: SGHRS, YFSETQ. The CDR3 runs to 15 residues. The CDR3 is CASNPGWGGNYGYTF. The CDR3 DNA reads TGCGCCAGTAACCCCGGCTGGGGGGGTAACTATGGCTACACCTTC.

This chain uses TRBV2 with TRBJ1-2; D might be TRBD1 (5 bases). CDR1 and CDR2 (germline): SNHLY, FYNNEI. The CDR3 is 13 residues long. The V end lost 7 bases, the J end lost 2 bases, and 11 bases lay between the germline ends. The CDR3 protein is CASKRGKNYGYTF. The CDR3 DNA reads as TGTGCCAGCAAGCGGGGGAAGAACTATGGCTACACCTTC.

The rearrangement links TRBV6-5 to TRBJ2-7; the D call may be TRBD1 or TRBD2 (5 bases each). From germline, CDR1 is MNHEY and CDR2 SVGAGI. V gave up 6 bases and J gave up 6 bases, with 21 bases separating them. The CDR3 extends over 15 amino acids. The CDR3 is CASSRTGINAGEQYF. The CDR3, as DNA: TGTGCCAGCAGCCGCACAGGTATTAACGCGGGCGAGCAGTACTTC.

The chain carries TRBV15 and TRBJ2-7; unclear D gene. Germline V gene data show CDR1 as LNHNV and CDR2 as YYDKDF (reference sequence). The ends were cut back, 1 base at V and 0 bases at J, with 13 bases in the middle. This CDR3 comprises 16 residues. The CDR3 DNA reads as TGTGCCACCAGCAGAGGTGGCGTCCTAAGCTCCTACGAGCAGTACTTC. Translating gives CATSRGGVLSSYEQYF.

This clone is a singleton in its sample. V is TRBV28 and J is TRBJ2-3; maybe TRBD1 (6 bases). Germline CDR1 is MDHEN and CDR2 is SYDVKM. The CDR3 contains 14 residues. V lost 2 bases and J 4 bases, leaving 10 bases between the germline ends. The CDR3 DNA is TGTGCCAGCAGTTTAAGGCAGGGGCCAGATACGCAGTATTTT. Its translation: CASSLRQGPDTQYF.

This clone was detected many times. The rearrangement links TRBV2 to TRBJ2-3; tentative D call: TRBD2 (7 bases). Germline loops: CDR1 SNHLY, CDR2 FYNNEI. CDR3 length equals 15 residues. The V gene lost 7 bases and the J gene lost 2 bases, with 16 bases spanning the gap. The CDR3 DNA sequence: TGTGCCAGCATCGGGTCGGGGGGCCCCACAGATACGCAGTATTTT. Its protein product is CASIGSGGPTDTQYF.

This rearrangement joins TRBV10-3 to TRBJ1-1; 8 nucleotides align to TRBD1. Unmatched junction bases numbered 6, after V lost 2 bases and J lost 1 base. The germline CDR1 and CDR2 sequences are ENHRY and SYGVKD. The CDR3 is 16 amino acids. The CDR3 is CAISEGTGGTNTEAFF. The CDR3 DNA reads as TGTGCCATCAGTGAGGGCACAGGGGGAACGAACACTGAAGCTTTCTTT.